Shown below are 12 T cell receptor beta chains from a single sample sequenced in a study of shared clonotypes between healthy human individuals. Libraries were prepared by immunoSEQ multiplex PCR; TCRdb keeps only in-frame clonotypes and omits some of them. The table records millions of clones, approximately 95% of them present only once. Sequencing was carried out using naive CD4+ T cells from PBMCs. Subset: CD45RA+ positively selected. These receptors were taken from a man between 18 and 29 years old in good health. Some clones in this sample may be carry-over from other donors' samples.

The chain joins TRBV7-2 to TRBJ1-5; tentatively, D is TRBD1 (5 bases). CDR3 length: 13 amino acids. Trimming stripped 2 bases from V and 7 bases from J, with 9 bases between. The V gene's germline CDR1 is SGHTA and CDR2 FQGNSA. CDR3 region: CASSLMGVQPQHF. CDR3 sequence (DNA): TGTGCCAGCAGCTTAATGGGGGTGCAGCCCCAGCATTTT.

The rearrangement uses TRBV29-1 and TRBJ1-1, with D unclear. The CDR3 runs 12 residues. Per germline, CDR1 SQVTM and CDR2 ANQGSEA. CDR3 sequence reads: CSYWRTNTEAFF. For the CDR3, the DNA is TGCTCCTACTGGAGGACGAACACTGAAGCTTTCTTT.

This rearrangement joins TRBV7-9 to TRBJ1-2, with D unclear. The V gene lost 3 bases and the J gene lost 8 bases, with 16 bases spanning the gap. From germline, CDR1 is SEHNR and CDR2 FQNEAQ (reference sequence). The CDR3 has 14 amino acids. DNA for the CDR3: TGTGCCAGCAGCTTTTGGGATCGCCGTATAGGCTACACCTTC. Protein sequence: CASSFWDRRIGYTF. The variable domain in full, with the rest retrieved from reference TRBV7-9 and TRBJ1-2, is DTGVSQNPRHKITKRGQNVTFRCDPISEHNRLYWYRQTLGQGPEFLTYFQNEAQLEKSRLLSDRFSAERPKGSFSTLEIQRTEQGDSAMYLCASSFWDRRIGYTFGSGTRLTVV.

This clone appeared once. The V call is TRBV18, the J call TRBJ2-3; D remains unclear. Germline V lookup: CDR1 KGHSH, CDR2 LQKENI. The V gene lost 3 bases and the J gene lost 6 bases, with 10 bases spanning the gap. The CDR3 runs 13 residues. Here the CDR3 DNA reads TGTGCCAGCTCACCTTGGGTGAGGGATACGCAGTATTTT. Its protein product is CASSPWVRDTQYF.

The chain combines TRBV2 with TRBJ2-7; possibly TRBD1 for D (5 bases). Looked up from germline, CDR1 is SNHLY and CDR2 is FYNNEI. Trimming removed 2 bases from V and 3 bases from J, with 11 bases in between. The CDR3 has 14 amino acids. The CDR3 loop reads CASSEQGIGYEQYF. CDR3 coding DNA: TGTGCCAGCAGTGAACAGGGTATAGGCTACGAGCAGTACTTC.

V gene TRBV9 combines with J gene TRBJ2-1; 7 bases are shared with TRBD2. CDR3 length: 17 residues. Trimming took 3 bases from V and 8 from J; bases not matched to a gene: 17. Germline lookup yields CDR1 SGDLS and CDR2 YYNGEE. CDR3 loop: CASSARPTSWARDEQFF. The CDR3 region has the DNA TGTGCCAGCAGCGCCCGCCCGACTAGCTGGGCGAGGGATGAGCAGTTCTTC. Full variable domain (remainder filled in from reference TRBV9 and TRBJ2-1): DSGVTQTPKHLITATGQRVTLRCSPRSGDLSVYWYQQSLDQGLQFLIQYYNGEERAKGNILERFSAQQFPDLHSELNLSSLELGDSALYFCASSARPTSWARDEQFFGPGTRLTVL.

The chain links TRBV27 to TRBJ2-2; 11 bases are a match to TRBD1. Trimming cost V 5 bases and J 6 bases; bases outside gene matches: 5. The CDR3 contains 15 residues. Germline V gene sequence: CDR1 MNHEY, CDR2 SMNVEV (reference sequence). The CDR3 sequence: CASSLWTGGPGELFF. The CDR3 bases are TGTGCCAGCAGTCTATGGACAGGGGGCCCCGGGGAGCTGTTTTTT.

For this clone: Other DNA sequences of this sample code for an identical CDR3. The gene calls are TRBV7-2 and TRBJ1-3; D unresolved. The germline gives CDR1 SGHTA, CDR2 FQGNSA. V was cut by 2 bases and J by 0 bases, with 5 bases left in between. This CDR3 has 14 residues. The CDR3: CASSLLSSGNTIYF. The CDR3 DNA follows: TGTGCCAGCAGCTTATTGAGCTCTGGAAACACCATATATTTT.

J is TRBJ1-1 and V is TRBV7-9; 7 positions agree with TRBD1. The CDR3 is 12 residues long. Germline loops: CDR1 SEHNR, CDR2 FQNEAQ (reference sequence). J was trimmed by 9 bases and V by 2 bases; bases with no gene match: 3. As DNA, the CDR3 is TGTGCCAGCAGCTTAAGACAGGGTAAAGCTTTCTTT. Translating gives CASSLRQGKAFF.

The rearrangement uses TRBV5-1 and TRBJ2-5; D may be TRBD2 (6 bases). V gave up 4 bases and J gave up 3 bases, with 19 bases separating them. In germline, CDR1 is SGHRS, CDR2 YFSETQ. CDR3 size: 16 residues. CDR3 nucleotide sequence: TGCGCCAGCAGCCCTTGGATTTCAGGAGGGAAAGAGACCCAGTACTTC. Amino acids: CASSPWISGGKETQYF.

This clone was counted once. The J gene is TRBJ2-6, the V gene TRBV19, with D perhaps matching TRBD1 (6 bases). The CDR3 loop spans 16 amino acids. V lost 7 bases and J lost 0, with 13 bases in between. In germline, CDR1 is LNHDA, CDR2 SQIVND (reference sequence). CDR3 bases: TGTGCCAGTACCCTGGGGGCTTACTCTGGGGCCAACGTCCTGACTTTC. This codes for CASTLGAYSGANVLTF.

This clone was recorded only once. The chain has TRBV4-1 and TRBJ2-5, with no clear D. This CDR3 comprises 14 residues. V shed 0 bases and J shed 5 bases, with 10 bases lying between them. CDR1 is MGHRA, CDR2 YSYEKL, per germline. The CDR3 protein is CASSQERVGETQYF. Here the CDR3 DNA reads TGCGCCAGCAGCCAAGAAAGGGTTGGGGAGACCCAGTACTTC.